This TCR beta chain was captured in a study of blood T cell repertoires in COVID-19. Study-wide context: Samples of COVID-19 (acute and convalescent) were obtained from the United States, Italy and Spain.

The V and J ends lost 2 bases and 2 bases, in that order; junction bases with no gene match: 6. This CDR3 has 15 residues. Per the germline V gene, CDR1 is SGHTA and CDR2 is FQGTGA. Clones were read by immunoSEQ multiplex PCR, and TCRdb kept only the in-frame ones, dropping some. Of about 140,000 clones in the sample, more than 75% are singletons; the top ten hold under 6.5%. The clonotype originates from a human donor in a cohort sampled during active COVID-19. This chain links TRBV7-3 with TRBJ2-7, with TRBD2 identical over 7 bases. Sequencing was performed on peripheral blood. Here the CDR3 DNA reads TGTGCCAGCAGCTTAGAGCCGGGAGGCCCCTACGAGCAGTACTTC. Its protein product is CASSLEPGGPYEQYF.